These T cell receptor beta chains were read from a single sample in a study of blood T cell repertoires in COVID-19. The method was immunoSEQ multiplex PCR; TCRdb's version includes in-frame clones alone and lacks a portion of them. The repertoire includes more than 95,000 clones, around 85% of them detected once, and less than 3.5% sits in the top ten. Sequenced input: peripheral blood. These receptors originate from an elderly woman with COVID-19, enrolled during active disease. Each CDR3 is given with its conserved first and last residue. The D gene is left open where the match is weak. Only some rows state a clone size, as once, few, many or a class for expanded clones.

j_call v_call clone_size d_call cdr3_nt cdr3_aa
TRBJ2-2 TRBV6-4 NA NA TGTGCCAGCAGTGTAAGGGGCGGACCGAACACCGGGGAGCTGTTTTTT CASSVRGGPNTGELFF
TRBJ2-5 TRBV18 NA NA TGTGCCAGCTCACCACGACTAGAGCCACAAGAGACCCAGTACTTC CASSPRLEPQETQYF
TRBJ2-5 TRBV13 NA TRBD2 TGTGCCAGCAGCTTCGGCGGGGGGGAGACCCAGTACTTC CASSFGGGETQYF
TRBJ1-1 TRBV6-6 NA NA TGTGCCAGCAGCCTTACAGTGCCGAACACTGAAGCTTTCTTT CASSLTVPNTEAFF
TRBJ2-3 TRBV18 NA NA TGTGCCAGCAAATTACAGGGAAACACAGATACGCAGTATTTT CASKLQGNTDTQYF
TRBJ1-6 TRBV12-3/TRBV12-4 NA NA TGTGCCAGCAGTTTGGACAGTAATTCACCCCTCCACTTT CASSLDSNSPLHF
TRBJ2-4 TRBV7-9 NA TRBD1 TGTGCCAGCAGCTTACCCTCCGGGACAGGGGGTCCCAAAAACATTCAGTACTTC CASSLPSGTGGPKNIQYF
TRBJ1-5 TRBV7-2 few NA TGTGCCAGCAGCTTGATCCATGTACTTAGCAATCAGCCCCAGCATTTT CASSLIHVLSNQPQHF
TRBJ1-5 TRBV29-1 once NA TGCAGCGTTGGTCGGGACAAGCATCAGCCCCAGCATTTT CSVGRDKHQPQHF
TRBJ2-3 TRBV3-1/TRBV3-2 NA NA TGTGCCAGCAGCCAAGCAGCGGCCCCGCAGTATTTT CASSQAAAPQYF
TRBJ2-3 TRBV7-9 NA NA TGTGCCAGCAGCTCAGGGGAGGGAGATACGCAGTATTTT CASSSGEGDTQYF
TRBJ1-1 TRBV25-1 NA NA TGTGCCAGCAGTGAATTGTCCGGGGGGGCTAGCACTGAAGCTTTCTTT CASSELSGGASTEAFF
TRBJ2-5 TRBV10-3 NA TRBD1 TGTGCCATCAGTGGCTCTCAGGGGGTTAAAGAGACCCAGTACTTC CAISGSQGVKETQYF
TRBJ2-1 TRBV27 NA NA TGTGCCAGCAGTGCCCCCAGGGGTGAGCAGTTCTTC CASSAPRGEQFF
TRBJ1-5 TRBV2 NA NA TGTGCCAGCTGGGGGGGTAAAGATCAGCCCCAGCATTTT CASWGGKDQPQHF
TRBJ2-1 TRBV29-1 NA TRBD2 TGCAGCGTTGGGGCCTTGAGCGGGGGCAATGAGCAGTTCTTC CSVGALSGGNEQFF